The 25 T cell receptor gamma chains in this list originate from one sample, sequenced in a study of fetal and pediatric gammadelta thymocytes. TCRdb fed the reads into CATT to redo clone calling. The sample includes about 280 gamma-chain clones, about 4.5% of them seen just once. Fetal thymuses were obtained at roughly 14 to 22 weeks estimated gestational age from elective pregnancy terminations. The material sequenced was Vgamma9Vdelta2 gamma-delta T cells from the thymus. Subset reported: sorted CD3+gammadeltaTCR+Vgamma9+Vdelta2+ thymocytes. All receptors come from a human fetus.

Of note for this clone: TCRdb's protein for this DNA is that of a much larger clone and differs from the translation at residue 8, likely a read error; the protein shown is the DNA translation. The rearrangement links TRGV9 to TRGJP. In germline, CDR1 is GITISATS, CDR2 ISYDGTV (reference sequence). The CDR3 is 16 residues long. The chain's CDR3 is CALWEVQQLGKKIKVF. The CDR3, as DNA: TGTGCCTTGTGGGAGGTGCAACAGTTGGGCAAAAAAATCAAGGTATTT.

This clone was recorded a few times. TCRdb attributes to this sequence the protein of a much larger clone, which differs from the DNA translation at residue 10; a read error is likely, and the protein displayed is translated from the DNA. The V gene is TRGV10, the J gene TRGJP1. Being an ORF, TRGV10 has a function that is uncertain. CDR3 length: 14 amino acids. CDR3 bases: TGTGCTGCGTGGGATTATACCACTGGTCGGTTCAAGATATTT. Encoded protein: CAAWDYTTGRFKIF.

To note about this clone: TCRdb's listed protein matches a much larger clone and diverges from this DNA's translation at residue 4, likely through a read error; the protein shown comes from the DNA. The genes are TRGV10 and TRGJ1 or TRGJ2. TRGV10 is given ORF status, its function remaining uncertain. After removal of 11 bases from V and 2 bases from J, the junction contained 4 bases not matched to a gene. The CDR3 runs 11 residues. The CDR3 DNA reads as TGTGCTGCGGGGGATTATTATAAGAAACTCTTT. This codes for CAAGDYYKKLF.

This clone counts as large. V and J are TRGV4 and TRGJ1 or TRGJ2. This CDR3 region has 11 residues. The V gene end was trimmed by 5 bases and the J gene end by 3 bases; junction bases not matched to a gene: 1. The germline V gene has CDR1 EGSTGY and CDR2 YDSYTSSV. The CDR3 reads CATWVYYKKLF. The DNA for the CDR3 is TGTGCCACCTGGGTTTATTATAAGAAACTCTTT.

A remark on this clone: A much larger clone differs by one base, so this may be a read error. The gene calls are TRGV9 and TRGJ1 or TRGJ2. Trimming cost V 3 bases and J 3 bases; bases outside gene matches: 2. The germline V gene encodes CDR1 GITISATS and CDR2 ISYDGTV (reference sequence). The CDR3 contains 12 residues. CDR3 loop: CALWEFYYKKLF. CDR3 coding DNA: TGTGCCTTGTGGGAGTTTTATTATAAGAAACTCTTT.

This clone is categorized as large. Other DNA sequences from this sample encode an identical CDR3 as well. The chain has TRGV9 and TRGJP. Germline V gene data show CDR1 as GITISATS and CDR2 as ISYDGTV (reference sequence). With 0 bases clipped from V and 2 bases from J, the junction kept 1 base outside the gene matches. The CDR3 consists of 17 residues. The CDR3 region is CALWEVRQELGKKIKVF. The DNA for the CDR3 is TGTGCCTTGTGGGAGGTGCGGCAAGAGTTGGGCAAAAAAATCAAGGTATTT.

By proportion, this clone is large. V is TRGV9 and J is TRGJP. CDR3 length: 16 residues. V lost 3 bases, J lost 4 bases, and 3 bases stayed unmatched. Germline CDR1 reads GITISATS; CDR2 reads ISYDGTV (reference sequence). Here the CDR3 DNA reads TGTGCCTTGTGGGAGCGTCAAGAGTTGGGCAAAAAAATCAAGGTATTT. Translated, it gives CALWERQELGKKIKVF.

Sample share makes this clone medium-sized. The chain employs TRGV9 and TRGJP1. The V gene's germline CDR1 is GITISATS and CDR2 ISYDGTV (reference sequence). The CDR3 is 14 amino acids. The ends lost 5 bases at V and 0 bases at J; junction bases unmatched: 3. In nucleotides, the CDR3 is TGTGCCTTGTGGGTGAATACCACTGGTTGGTTCAAGATATTT. Its translation: CALWVNTTGWFKIF.

By sample share, this clone is large. J is TRGJP and V is TRGV9. CDR1 is GITISATS and CDR2 is ISYDGTV in the germline V gene (reference sequence). The J segment lost 4 bases and the V segment lost 1 base, leaving 4 bases of the junction unmatched. This CDR3 comprises 17 residues. CDR3 sequence reads: CALWEVAQELGKKIKVF. The CDR3 DNA follows: TGTGCCTTGTGGGAGGTAGCACAAGAGTTGGGCAAAAAAATCAAGGTATTT.

Only a few counts were recorded for this clone. TCRdb pairs this DNA with a much larger clone's protein that differs at residue 7, likely a read error; the protein shown was translated from the DNA. This rearrangement joins TRGV9 to TRGJ1 or TRGJ2. The CDR3 runs 14 residues. With 2 bases clipped from V and 0 bases from J, the junction kept 4 bases outside the gene matches. The germline gives CDR1 GITISATS, CDR2 ISYDGTV (reference sequence). The CDR3 protein is CALWEAPNYYKKLF. The CDR3, as DNA: TGTGCCTTGTGGGAGGCCCCGAATTATTATAAGAAACTCTTT.

On this clone itself: Being one base from a much bigger clone, this may be a read error. The sample contains more than one DNA sequence encoding this CDR3. The chain has TRGV9 and TRGJP1. The CDR3 is made up of 13 amino acids. V was pared by 2 bases and J by 5 bases, with 2 bases of the junction left unmatched. The germline gives CDR1 GITISATS, CDR2 ISYDGTV (reference sequence). CDR3 DNA: TGTGCCTTGTGGGAGGGAACTGGTTGGTTCAAGATATTT. Amino acid sequence: CALWEGTGWFKIF.

Turning to this clone: TCRdb's entry gives the protein of a much larger clone, which mismatches this DNA's translation at residue 13, likely from a read error; the protein reported here is translated from the DNA. The rearrangement uses TRGV9 and TRGJP. The CDR3 sequence is 16 residues long. Germline CDR1 reads GITISATS; CDR2 reads ISYDGTV (reference sequence). Written as DNA, the CDR3 is TGTGCCTTGTGGGAGGTGCAAGAGTTGGGCAAAAAAAACAAGGTATTT. Its translation is CALWEVQELGKKNKVF.

This clone was seen a few times. For this DNA, TCRdb reports the protein of a much larger clone, which diverges at residue 7, most likely from a read error; the protein presented here is translated directly from the DNA. The rearrangement joins TRGV10 to TRGJP1. TRGV10 is an ORF; its function is uncertain. The V gene end was trimmed by 8 bases and the J gene end by 6 bases; junction bases not matched to a gene: 7. This CDR3 region has 13 residues. The CDR3 bases are TGTGCTGCGTGGGATTATTCTGGTTGGTTCAAGATATTT. Residues: CAAWDYSGWFKIF.

This clone is termed large (0.1 to 1%). It may be a read error: a sequence one base away is much more abundant. This sequence joins TRGV8 and TRGJP1. This CDR3 spans 13 amino acids. The V gene end was trimmed by 5 bases and the J gene end by 1 base; junction bases not matched to a gene: 1. Germline CDR1 reads VENAVY; CDR2 reads YDSYNSRV. This chain's CDR3 is CATWGTTGWFKIF. CDR3 bases: TGTGCCACCTGGGGTACCACTGGTTGGTTCAAGATATTT.

This clone appeared a few times. The DNA is omitted, as the CDR3 cannot be located on it reliably, and the CDR3 follows TCRdb's listing. The V gene lacks a call, and TRGJP1 is the J gene. The CDR3 is made up of 15 amino acids, end residues included. The CDR3 loop is CTTVLRGITGWFKIF.

Concerning this clone itself: The translation of this DNA and the TCRdb protein of a much larger clone differ at residue 4, probably owing to a read error; the protein shown here is translated from the DNA. V and J are TRGV10 and TRGJ1 or TRGJ2. TRGV10 is placed among ORFs of uncertain function. CDR3 length: 11 amino acids. With V trimmed by 11 bases and J by 2 bases, 4 bases remained unmatched. CDR3 in DNA: TGTGCTGCGCGGGATTATTATAAGAAACTCTTT. This encodes CAARDYYKKLF.

This clone is medium-sized by share. This probably arose from a read error, given a far larger clone one base away. The same CDR3 is also encoded by other DNA sequences in this sample. J is TRGJP and V is TRGV9. TCRdb does not report a J gene; here it was assigned by matching the DNA to germline references. Trimming cost V 0 bases and J 7 bases; bases outside gene matches: 3. From germline, CDR1 is GITISATS and CDR2 ISYDGTV (reference sequence). This CDR3 is 16 amino acids long. DNA for the CDR3: TGTGCCTTGTGGGAGGTGCAGGAGTTGGGCAAAAAAATCAAGGTATTT. Protein product: CALWEVQELGKKIKVF.

As to this clone: Since a much larger clone is just one base distant, this may be a read error. Other DNA sequences in the same sample also yield this CDR3. This chain links TRGV10 with TRGJP1. TRGV10 belongs to the ORF category, with a function that is uncertain. The CDR3 consists of 12 residues. The trim removed 12 bases at V and 0 bases at J, leaving 2 bases unmatched. The CDR3 loop is CAAHTTGWFKIF. In DNA form, the CDR3 reads TGTGCTGCACATACCACTGGTTGGTTCAAGATATTT.

By sample fraction, this clone is large. The rearrangement uses TRGV2 and TRGJ1 or TRGJ2. The CDR3 is 11 amino acids. Germline assignment: CDR1 EGSNGY and CDR2 YDSYNSKV. V shed 0 bases, J shed 8 bases, and the junction held 1 base outside the gene matches. The chain's CDR3 is CATWDGHKKLF. The CDR3, as DNA: TGTGCCACCTGGGACGGGCATAAGAAACTCTTT.

This clone turned up a few times. The V gene is TRGV9, the J gene TRGJ1 or TRGJ2. The J gene was not available in TCRdb and was assigned here by matching the DNA to germline segments. The length of the CDR3 is 11 residues. V lost 0 bases to trimming and J lost 8 bases; unmatched junction nucleotides: 1. Germline V CDR1 and CDR2: GITISATS, ISYDGTV (reference sequence). CDR3 protein: CALWEVDKKLF. The CDR3 nucleotides read TGTGCCTTGTGGGAGGTGGATAAGAAACTCTTT.

The V call is TRGV9, the J call TRGJP. TCRdb is silent on the J gene; assignment here came from matching the DNA to germline. After removal of 0 bases from V and 16 bases from J, the junction contained 15 bases not matched to a gene. The CDR3 contains 17 residues. The germline V gene encodes CDR1 GITISATS and CDR2 ISYDGTV (reference sequence). The CDR3 sequence: CALWEVKELGKKKIKVF. The CDR3 coding sequence is TGTGCCTTGTGGGAGGTGAAAGAGTTGGGCAAAAAAAAAATCAAGGTATTT.

Worth noting for this clone: With a far larger clone one base away, a read error is the likely cause. The sample contains more than one DNA sequence encoding this CDR3. This sequence joins TRGV10 and TRGJP1. TRGV10 is annotated as an ORF whose role is uncertain. This CDR3 has 13 amino acids. The DNA for the CDR3 is TGTGCGGCGTGGGATACCACTGGTTGGTTCAAGATATTT. Translating it yields CAAWDTTGWFKIF.

This clone is labeled as large. A much larger clone is a single base away; this may be a read error. V usage is TRGV10 and J usage is TRGJP1. TRGV10 is annotated as an ORF whose role is uncertain. The CDR3 is 13 residues long. V lost 7 bases to trimming and J lost 0 bases; unmatched junction nucleotides: 0. The CDR3 protein is CAAWYTTGWFKIF. As DNA, the CDR3 is TGTGCTGCGTGGTATACCACTGGTTGGTTCAAGATATTT.

About this clone: This likely came from a read error, as a far larger clone is one base away. This chain connects TRGV9 to TRGJP. The J gene comes from matching the DNA to germline here; TCRdb lacks it. This CDR3 has 17 amino acids. Germline V gene lookup returns CDR1 GITISATS and CDR2 ISYDGTV (reference sequence). CDR3 region: CALWEVGSELDKKIKVF. The CDR3 coding sequence is TGTGCCTTGTGGGAGGTTGGGAGTGAGTTGGACAAAAAAATCAAGGTATTT.

In this sample, this clone is large. Possible read error: a much larger clone is one base away. The sample carries other DNA sequences with the same CDR3. V usage is TRGV9 and J usage is TRGJP. Unmatched junction bases numbered 1, after V lost 1 base and J lost 4 bases. Germline V gene sequence: CDR1 GITISATS, CDR2 ISYDGTV (reference sequence). CDR3 size: 16 residues. Here the CDR3 DNA reads TGTGCCTTGTGGGAGGTCCAAGAGTTGGGCAAAAAAATCAAGGTATTT. Its translation is CALWEVQELGKKIKVF.